Sequencing of this TCR beta chain was carried out in a study of tumour-infiltrating T cells in Burkitt lymphoma. Study overall: Repertoire clonality predicted overall and progression-free survival.

Note on this clone: Its matching antigen is unknown.

The CDR3 extends over 10 amino acids. V lost 8 bases, J lost 10 bases, and 3 bases stayed unmatched. CDR1 LNHDA and CDR2 SQIVND come from the germline V gene (reference sequence). Findings and caveats of the study: Public clonotypes, several, appeared across numerous Burkitt lymphoma patients.

Clones were sequenced by immunoSEQ multiplex PCR, and TCRdb holds only the in-frame ones, with some missing. The sample shows approximately 46,000 clones, around 29% of them seen only once. This clonotype was obtained from a human donor with Burkitt lymphoma. The gene calls are TRBV19 and TRBJ1-1, with 8 bases that match TRBD1. The sample comprised tumor tissue. CDR3 nucleotide sequence: TGTGCCAGTGGACAGGGCTTAGCTTTCTTT. Protein sequence: CASGQGLAFF. Variable domain in full (rest from reference TRBV19 and TRBJ1-1): DGGITQSPKYLFRKEGQNVTLSCEQNLNHDAMYWYRQDPGQGLRLIYYSQIVNDFQKGDIAEGYSVSREKKESFPLTVTSAQKNPTAFYLCASGQGLAFFGQGTRLTVV.